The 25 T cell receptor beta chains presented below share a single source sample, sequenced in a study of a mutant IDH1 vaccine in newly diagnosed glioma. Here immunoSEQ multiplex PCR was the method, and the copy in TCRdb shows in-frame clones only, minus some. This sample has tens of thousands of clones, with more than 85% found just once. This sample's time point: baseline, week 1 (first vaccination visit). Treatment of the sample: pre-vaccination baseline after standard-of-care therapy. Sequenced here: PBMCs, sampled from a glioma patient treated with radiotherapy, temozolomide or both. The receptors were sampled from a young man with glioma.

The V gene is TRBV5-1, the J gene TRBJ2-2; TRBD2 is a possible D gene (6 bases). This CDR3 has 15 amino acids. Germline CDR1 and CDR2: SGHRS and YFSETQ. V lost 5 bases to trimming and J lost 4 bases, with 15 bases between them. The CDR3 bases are TGCGCCAGCAGTTCGACTAGTTTAGGCACCGGGGAGCTGTTTTTT. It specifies CASSSTSLGTGELFF.

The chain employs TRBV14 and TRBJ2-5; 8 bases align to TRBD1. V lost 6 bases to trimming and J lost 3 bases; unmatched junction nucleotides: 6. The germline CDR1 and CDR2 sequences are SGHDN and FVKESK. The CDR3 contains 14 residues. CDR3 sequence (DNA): TGTGCCAGCAGATCGGGACAGGCTGAAGAGACCCAGTACTTC. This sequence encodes CASRSGQAEETQYF. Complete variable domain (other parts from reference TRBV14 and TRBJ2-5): EAGVTQFPSHSVIEKGQTVTLRCDPISGHDNLYWYRRVMGKEIKFLLHFVKESKQDESGMPNNRFLAERTGGTYSTLKVQPAELEDSGVYFCASRSGQAEETQYFGPGTRLLVL.

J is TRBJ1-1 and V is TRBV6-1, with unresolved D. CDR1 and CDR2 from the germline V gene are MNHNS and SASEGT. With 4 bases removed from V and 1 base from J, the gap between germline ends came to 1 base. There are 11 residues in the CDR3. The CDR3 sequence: CASSGNTEAFF. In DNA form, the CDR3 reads TGTGCCAGCAGTGGGAACACTGAAGCTTTCTTT.

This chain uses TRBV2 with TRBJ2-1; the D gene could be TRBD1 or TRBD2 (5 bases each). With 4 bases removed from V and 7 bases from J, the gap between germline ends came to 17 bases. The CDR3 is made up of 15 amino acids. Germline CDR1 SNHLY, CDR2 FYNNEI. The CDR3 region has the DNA TGTGCCAGCAGTGTAACGGGGCTGCAAATTAATGAGCAGTTCTTC. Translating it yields CASSVTGLQINEQFF.

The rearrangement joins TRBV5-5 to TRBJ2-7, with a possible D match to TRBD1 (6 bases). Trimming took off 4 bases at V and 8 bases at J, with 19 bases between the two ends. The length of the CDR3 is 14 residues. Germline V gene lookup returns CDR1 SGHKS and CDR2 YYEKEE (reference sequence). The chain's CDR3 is CASSPIRDTSQQYF. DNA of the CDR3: TGTGCCAGCAGCCCTATCCGGGACACCAGCCAGCAGTACTTC.

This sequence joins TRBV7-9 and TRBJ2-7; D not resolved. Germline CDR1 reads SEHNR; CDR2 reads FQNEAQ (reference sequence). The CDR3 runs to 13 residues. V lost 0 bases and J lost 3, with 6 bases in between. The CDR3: CASSLAQNYEQYF. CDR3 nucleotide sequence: TGTGCCAGCAGCTTAGCACAAAACTACGAGCAGTACTTC.

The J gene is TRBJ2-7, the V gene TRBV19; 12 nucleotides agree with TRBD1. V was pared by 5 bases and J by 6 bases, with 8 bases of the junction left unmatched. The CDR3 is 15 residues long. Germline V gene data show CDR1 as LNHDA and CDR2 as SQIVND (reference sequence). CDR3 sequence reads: CASSLPGTGGVEQYF. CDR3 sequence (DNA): TGTGCCAGTAGTCTTCCCGGGACAGGGGGCGTCGAGCAGTACTTC.

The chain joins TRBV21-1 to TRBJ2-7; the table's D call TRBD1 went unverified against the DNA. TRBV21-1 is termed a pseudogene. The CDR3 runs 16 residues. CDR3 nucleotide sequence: TGTGCCAGCAGCAACCCGAGGCCGGGACAGGCGTACGAGCAGTACTTC. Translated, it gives CASSNPRPGQAYEQYF.

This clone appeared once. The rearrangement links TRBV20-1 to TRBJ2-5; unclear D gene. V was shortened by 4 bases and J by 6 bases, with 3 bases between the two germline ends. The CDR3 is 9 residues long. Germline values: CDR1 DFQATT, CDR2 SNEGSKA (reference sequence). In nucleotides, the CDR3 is TGCAGTGCTACTAAGACCCAGTACTTC. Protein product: CSATKTQYF.

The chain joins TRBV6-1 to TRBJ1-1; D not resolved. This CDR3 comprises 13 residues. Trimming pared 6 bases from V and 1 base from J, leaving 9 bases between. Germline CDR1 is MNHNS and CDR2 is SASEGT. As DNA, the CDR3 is TGTGCCAGCAGACCGTTCGGGAACACTGAAGCTTTCTTT. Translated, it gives CASRPFGNTEAFF.

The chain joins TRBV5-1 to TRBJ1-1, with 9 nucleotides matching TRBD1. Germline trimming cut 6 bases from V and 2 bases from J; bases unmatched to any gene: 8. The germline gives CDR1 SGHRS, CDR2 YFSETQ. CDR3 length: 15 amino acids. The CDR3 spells CASTGGTGTNTEAFF. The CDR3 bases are TGCGCCAGCACTGGGGGGACAGGGACAAACACTGAAGCTTTCTTT.

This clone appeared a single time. CDR3 DNA: TGTGCCAGCAGTGGGACGGGAGGTGGCACAGATACGCAGTATTTT. The encoded protein is CASSGTGGGTDTQYF. This chain links TRBV2 with TRBJ2-3, with 7 bases that match TRBD2. CDR1 and CDR2 from the germline V gene are SNHLY and FYNNEI. Germline trimming cut 4 bases from V and 1 base from J; bases unmatched to any gene: 5. The CDR3 is 15 amino acids.

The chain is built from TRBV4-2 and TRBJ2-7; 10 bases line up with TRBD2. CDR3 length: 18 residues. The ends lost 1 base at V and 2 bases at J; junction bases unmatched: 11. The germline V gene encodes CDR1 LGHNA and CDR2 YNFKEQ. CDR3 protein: CASSQAPSGSPRTYEQYF. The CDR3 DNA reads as TGTGCCAGCAGCCAAGCCCCTAGCGGGAGTCCAAGGACCTACGAGCAGTACTTC.

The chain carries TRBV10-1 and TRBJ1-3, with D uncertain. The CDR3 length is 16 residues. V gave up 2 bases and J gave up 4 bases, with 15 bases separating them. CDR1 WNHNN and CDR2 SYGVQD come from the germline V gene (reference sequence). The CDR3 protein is CASSEGSGSPGNTIYF. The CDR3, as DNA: TGCGCCAGCAGTGAGGGTTCCGGGTCTCCCGGAAACACCATATATTTT.

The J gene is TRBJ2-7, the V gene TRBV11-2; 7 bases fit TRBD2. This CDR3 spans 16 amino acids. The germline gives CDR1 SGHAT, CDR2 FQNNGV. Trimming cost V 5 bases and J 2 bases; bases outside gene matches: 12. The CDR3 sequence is CASSQGRLAVTYEQYF. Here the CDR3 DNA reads TGTGCCAGCAGCCAAGGGCGTCTAGCGGTTACCTACGAGCAGTACTTC.

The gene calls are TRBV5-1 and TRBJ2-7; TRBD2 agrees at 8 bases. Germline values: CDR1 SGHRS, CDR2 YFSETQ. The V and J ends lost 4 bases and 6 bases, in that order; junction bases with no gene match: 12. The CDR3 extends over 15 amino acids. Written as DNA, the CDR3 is TGCGCCAGCAGCCCCTCCTGGGCGGGAGGCCGCGAGCAGTACTTC. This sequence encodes CASSPSWAGGREQYF.

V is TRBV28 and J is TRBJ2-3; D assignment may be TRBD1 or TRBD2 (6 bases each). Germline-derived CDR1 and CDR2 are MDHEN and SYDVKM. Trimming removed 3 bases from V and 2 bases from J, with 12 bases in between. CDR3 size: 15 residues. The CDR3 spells CASSFAGHFTDTQYF. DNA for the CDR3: TGTGCCAGCAGTTTTGCGGGACACTTCACAGATACGCAGTATTTT.

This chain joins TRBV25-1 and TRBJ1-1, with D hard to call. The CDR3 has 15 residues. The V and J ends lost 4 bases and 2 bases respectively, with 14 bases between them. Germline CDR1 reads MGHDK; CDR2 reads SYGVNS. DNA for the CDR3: TGTGCCAGCAGTGCATCTAGAGAGGGAAACACTGAAGCTTTCTTT. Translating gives CASSASREGNTEAFF.

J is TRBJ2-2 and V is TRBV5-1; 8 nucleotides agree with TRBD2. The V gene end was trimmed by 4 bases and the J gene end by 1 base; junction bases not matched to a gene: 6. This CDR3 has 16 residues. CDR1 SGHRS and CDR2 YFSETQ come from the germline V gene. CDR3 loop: CASSREGQWNTGELFF. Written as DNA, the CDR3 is TGCGCCAGCAGCCGGGAGGGACAATGGAACACCGGGGAGCTGTTTTTT.

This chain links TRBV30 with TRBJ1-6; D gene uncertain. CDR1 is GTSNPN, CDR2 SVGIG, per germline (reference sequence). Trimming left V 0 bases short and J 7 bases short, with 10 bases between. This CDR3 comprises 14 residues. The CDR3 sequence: CAWSVEVGNSPLHF. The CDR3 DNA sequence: TGTGCCTGGAGTGTAGAGGTTGGGAATTCACCCCTCCACTTT.

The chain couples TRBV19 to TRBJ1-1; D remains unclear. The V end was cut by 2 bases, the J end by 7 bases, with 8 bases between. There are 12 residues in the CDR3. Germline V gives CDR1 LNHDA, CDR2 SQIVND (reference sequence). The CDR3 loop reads CASSIQRGEAFF. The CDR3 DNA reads TGTGCCAGTAGTATACAGAGAGGTGAAGCTTTCTTT.

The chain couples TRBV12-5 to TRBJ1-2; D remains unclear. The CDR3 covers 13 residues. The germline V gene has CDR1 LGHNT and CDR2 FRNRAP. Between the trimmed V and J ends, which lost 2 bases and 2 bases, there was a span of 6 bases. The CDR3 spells CASGLMGNYGYTF. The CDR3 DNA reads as TGTGCTAGTGGTTTGATGGGCAACTATGGCTACACCTTC. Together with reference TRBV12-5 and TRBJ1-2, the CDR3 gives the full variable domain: DARVTQTPRHKVTEMGQEVTMRCQPILGHNTVFWYRQTMMQGLELLAYFRNRAPLDDSGMPKDRFSAEMPDATLATLKIQPSEPRDSAVYFCASGLMGNYGYTFGSGTRLTVV.

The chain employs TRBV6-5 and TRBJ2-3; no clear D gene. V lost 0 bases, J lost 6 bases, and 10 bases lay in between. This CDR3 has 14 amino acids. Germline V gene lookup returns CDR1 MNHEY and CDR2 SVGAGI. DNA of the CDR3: TGTGCCAGCAGTTACTCGAAGCCATCCGATACGCAGTATTTT. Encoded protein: CASSYSKPSDTQYF.

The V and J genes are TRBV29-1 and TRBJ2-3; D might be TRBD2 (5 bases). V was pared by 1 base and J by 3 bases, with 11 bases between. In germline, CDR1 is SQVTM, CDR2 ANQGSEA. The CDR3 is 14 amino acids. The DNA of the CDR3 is TGCAGCGTTGAAGCTATACTAGTGACAGATACGCAGTATTTT. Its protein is CSVEAILVTDTQYF.

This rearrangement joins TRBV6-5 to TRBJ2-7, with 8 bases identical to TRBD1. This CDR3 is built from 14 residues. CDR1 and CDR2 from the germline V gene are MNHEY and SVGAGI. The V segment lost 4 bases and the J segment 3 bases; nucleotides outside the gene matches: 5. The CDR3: CASSSWTGNYEQYF. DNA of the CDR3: TGTGCCAGCAGTTCGTGGACAGGGAACTACGAGCAGTACTTC.